Included here is one T cell receptor (beta chain) sequence, with context. This table comes from immunoSEQ multiplex PCR, and its TCRdb copy is limited to in-frame clones, with some not included. Of 130,000 to 150,000 clones listed, roughly 80% are singletons. The data are from a study of blood T cell repertoires in COVID-19. Study background: Nucleic acid was either cDNA or gDNA, and it came from T cells, B-cell-depleted T cells, or PBMCs.

The V gene's germline CDR1 is MGHRA and CDR2 YSYEKL. The CDR3 is made up of 16 amino acids. V was clipped by 3 bases and J by 2 bases, with 14 bases between them. V usage is TRBV4-1 and J usage is TRBJ2-1, with D tentatively TRBD2 (6 bases). Sequencing was done on a sample of peripheral blood. This TCR was recovered from a human donor in a cohort sampled during active COVID-19. In DNA form, the CDR3 reads TGCGCCAGCAGCCAGGGAGGAAAAGTTCCCTACAATGAGCAGTTCTTC. It translates to CASSQGGKVPYNEQFF.